This T cell receptor (beta chain) comes out of a study of ipilimumab plus nivolumab after autologous stem cell transplantation. Study-level information: The DLBCL group included primary refractory and relapsed cases.

This clone was picked up one time. Method: immunoSEQ multiplex PCR; TCRdb's copy keeps in-frame clones and lacks some. The sample yields 20,000 to 25,000 clones, about 86% seen once. V lost 0 bases to trimming and J lost 4 bases, with 9 bases between them. CDR3 size: 14 residues. Germline loops: CDR1 SEHNR, CDR2 FQNEAQ (reference sequence). Patients received nivolumab 3 mg/kg at weeks 1, 4, 7, 10, then fortnightly to week 26. The source was PBMCs, collected in a trial of ipilimumab plus nivolumab as post-transplant consolidation. The chain recombines TRBV7-9 with TRBJ2-5, with no clear D. The receptor's source is a male donor with diffuse large B-cell lymphoma. The CDR3 protein is CASSLAAEVETQYF. The CDR3, as DNA: TGTGCCAGCAGCTTAGCGGCCGAGGTAGAGACCCAGTACTTC. The full variable domain, rest sourced from reference TRBV7-9 and TRBJ2-5, is DTGVSQNPRHKITKRGQNVTFRCDPISEHNRLYWYRQTLGQGPEFLTYFQNEAQLEKSRLLSDRFSAERPKGSFSTLEIQRTEQGDSAMYLCASSLAAEVETQYFGPGTRLLVL.